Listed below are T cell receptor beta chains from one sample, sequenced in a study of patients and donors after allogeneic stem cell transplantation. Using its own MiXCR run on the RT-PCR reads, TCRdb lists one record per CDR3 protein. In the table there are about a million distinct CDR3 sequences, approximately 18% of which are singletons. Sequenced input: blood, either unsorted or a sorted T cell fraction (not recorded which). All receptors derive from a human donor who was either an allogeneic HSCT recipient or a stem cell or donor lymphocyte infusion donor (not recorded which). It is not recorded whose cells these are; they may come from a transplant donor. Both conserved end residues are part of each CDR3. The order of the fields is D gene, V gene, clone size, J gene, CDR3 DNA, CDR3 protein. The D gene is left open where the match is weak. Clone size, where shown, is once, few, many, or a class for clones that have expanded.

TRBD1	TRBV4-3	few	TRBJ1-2	TGCGCCAGCAGCCAAGATTGGAGGCAGGGGGACTATGGCTACACCTTC	CASSQDWRQGDYGYTF
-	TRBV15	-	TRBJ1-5	TGTGCCACCAGCTCATCAAAGGATAGCAATCAGCCCCAGCATTTT	CATSSSKDSNQPQHF
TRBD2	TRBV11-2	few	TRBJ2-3	TGTGCCAGCAGCTCCCCAAAGGGACTAGGGACTGATACGCAGTATTTT	CASSSPKGLGTDTQYF
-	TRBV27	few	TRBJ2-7	TGTGCCAGCAGTTTAATCGTCCAGCCGCTTTACGAGCAGTACTTC	CASSLIVQPLYEQYF
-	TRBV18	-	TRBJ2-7	TGTGCCAGCTCAGCGACAGTTGATAAAGCCTACGAGCAGTACTTC	CASSATVDKAYEQYF
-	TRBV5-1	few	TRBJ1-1	TGCGCCAGCAGCTTGGTGTTATGGGACCAGAGGAACACTGAAGCTTTCTTT	CASSLVLWDQRNTEAFF
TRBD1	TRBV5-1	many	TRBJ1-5	TGTGCCAGCAGCCCCGGGACAGGCAATCAGCCCCAGCATTTT	CASSPGTGNQPQHF
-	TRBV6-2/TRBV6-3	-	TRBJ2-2	TGTGCCAGCAGTTACCTGCGGCAGGGTCCCACCGGGGAGCTGTTTTTT	CASSYLRQGPTGELFF
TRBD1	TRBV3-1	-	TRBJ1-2	TGTGCCAGCAGCACACTTGGGGACAGGGGCACCGGCTACACCTTC	CASSTLGDRGTGYTF
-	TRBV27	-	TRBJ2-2	TGTGCCAGCAGTTGGGCGGGTATCACACCTTGGGAGCTGTTTTTT	CASSWAGITPWELFF
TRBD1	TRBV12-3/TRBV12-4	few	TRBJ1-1	TGTGCCAGCAGTTTAACCCCGGGACAGGGGCCCCCCGGAGCTTTCTTT	CASSLTPGQGPPGAFF
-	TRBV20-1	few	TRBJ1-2	TGCAGTGCTAGAGGCGACAAACGAGGGAATCACTATGGCTACACCTTC	CSARGDKRGNHYGYTF
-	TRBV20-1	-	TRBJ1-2	TGCAGTGCTAGAGATCCAGGGTATGGCTACACCTTC	CSARDPGYGYTF
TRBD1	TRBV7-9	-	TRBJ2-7	TGTGCCAGCAGCATGACAGGGGGCGGGTACGAGCAGTACTTC	CASSMTGGGYEQYF
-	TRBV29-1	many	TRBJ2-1	TGCAGCGTTGACCTAGCATATGAGCAGTTCTTC	CSVDLAYEQFF
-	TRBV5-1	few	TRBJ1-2	TGCGCCAGCGGAACCGGGGCGGGTGGCTACACCTTC	CASGTGAGGYTF
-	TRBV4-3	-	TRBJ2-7	TGCGCCAGCAGCCAAGCGGGCGGAAGCTCCTACGAGCAGTACTTC	CASSQAGGSSYEQYF
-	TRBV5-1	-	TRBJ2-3	TGCGCCAGCACGGGGGCGCCTAACACAGATACGCAGTATTTT	CASTGAPNTDTQYF
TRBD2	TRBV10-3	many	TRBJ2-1	TGTGCCATCACTCCCGGGACTAGCGGGAGGAGCTCCTACAATGAGCAGTTCTTC	CAITPGTSGRSSYNEQFF
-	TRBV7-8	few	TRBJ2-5	TGTGCCAGCAGCACTCGGACTTTGCAAGAGACCCAGTACTTC	CASSTRTLQETQYF
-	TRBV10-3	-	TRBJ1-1	TGTGCCATCAGTGAGGGGACCGAAAACACTGAAGCTTTCTTT	CAISEGTENTEAFF
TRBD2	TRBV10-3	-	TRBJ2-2	TGTGCCATCAGCTCCGGACTAGCTGGAAGGGCCGGGGAGCTGTTTTTT	CAISSGLAGRAGELFF
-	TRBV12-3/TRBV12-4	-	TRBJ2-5	TGTGCCAGCAGTTTCCGTCAGCCCGGGGGTAAGACCCAGTACTTC	CASSFRQPGGKTQYF
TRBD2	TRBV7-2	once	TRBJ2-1	TGTGCCAGCAGCCCAGGGACTAGCGGGGGGGTTCGGTTCTTC	CASSPGTSGGVRFF
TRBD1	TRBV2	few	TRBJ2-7	TGTGCCAGCGATCGGACAGGGGGCTCCTACGAGCAGTACTTC	CASDRTGGSYEQYF
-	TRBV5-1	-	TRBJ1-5	TGCGCCAGCAGCTTGGCGTCAGATCAGCCCCAGCATTTT	CASSLASDQPQHF
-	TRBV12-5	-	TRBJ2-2	TGTGCTAGTGGTTTGGCTACTTCACGGGCCGGGGAGCTGTTTTTT	CASGLATSRAGELFF
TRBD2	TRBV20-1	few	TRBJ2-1	TGCAGTGCTAGTGTTAGCGGGGACAATGAGCAGTTCTTC	CSASVSGDNEQFF
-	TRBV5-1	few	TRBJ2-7	TGCGCCAGCAGCTTAAGCTTTCAAGAGCAGTACTTC	CASSLSFQEQYF
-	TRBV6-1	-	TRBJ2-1	TGTGCCAGCGGGGGTCGGAATGAGCAGTTCTTC	CASGGRNEQFF
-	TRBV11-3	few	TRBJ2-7	TGTGCCAGCAGCTCAGGCTACACCTCCTACGAGCAGTACTTC	CASSSGYTSYEQYF
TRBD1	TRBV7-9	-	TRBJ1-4	TGTGCCAGCAGCCTCGACAGGGGGCACAAGGAAAAACTGTTTTTT	CASSLDRGHKEKLFF
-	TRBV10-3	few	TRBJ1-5	TGTGCCATCAGTGAGTCTTCGGCACAGCCCCAGCATTTT	CAISESSAQPQHF
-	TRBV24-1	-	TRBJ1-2	TGTGCCACCAGTGATTTATGGGCGAACGGCTACACCTTC	CATSDLWANGYTF
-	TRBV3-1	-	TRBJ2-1	TGTGCCAGCAGCCAGGGACTCCCTTGGTTTAACAATGAGCAGTTCTTC	CASSQGLPWFNNEQFF
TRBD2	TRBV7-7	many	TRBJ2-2	TGTGCCAGCAGCGCAGTTAGCGGGACCGGGGAGCTGTTTTTT	CASSAVSGTGELFF
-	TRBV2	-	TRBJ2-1	TGTGCCAGCTCCCCGCTGAGCGGCGACAATGAGCAGTTCTTC	CASSPLSGDNEQFF
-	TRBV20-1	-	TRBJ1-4	TGCAGTGCTAGTAGACGGTATAATGAAAAACTGTTTTTT	CSASRRYNEKLFF
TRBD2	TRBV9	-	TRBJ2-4	TGTGCCAGCAGCGTAGCTGGCGGGGGGCTCAAAAACATTCAGTACTTC	CASSVAGGGLKNIQYF
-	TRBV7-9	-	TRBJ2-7	TGTGCCAGCAGCCCCGCGGTCGAGTGGTACGAGCAGTACTTC	CASSPAVEWYEQYF
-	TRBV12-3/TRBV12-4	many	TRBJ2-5	TGTGCCAGCAGTACCAAGGAGACCCAGTACTTC	CASSTKETQYF
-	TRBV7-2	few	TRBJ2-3	TGTGCCAGCAGCAGATTTGGGGGGGCCACAGATACGCAGTATTTT	CASSRFGGATDTQYF
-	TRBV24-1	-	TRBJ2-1	TGTGCCACCAGTGATTTGGGCGGGACCGACAATGAGCAGTTCTTC	CATSDLGGTDNEQFF
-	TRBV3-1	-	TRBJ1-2	TGTGCCAGCAGCCAAGATCAACAGTTTCTTTCTCAGGGCTACACCTTC	CASSQDQQFLSQGYTF
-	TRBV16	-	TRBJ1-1	TGTGCCAGCAGACAGACATTGAACACTGAAGCTTTCTTT	CASRQTLNTEAFF
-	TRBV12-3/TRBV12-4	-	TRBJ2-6	TGTGCCAGCAGTTTAGGCCTAGCGTCGGGGGCCAACGTCCTGACTTTC	CASSLGLASGANVLTF
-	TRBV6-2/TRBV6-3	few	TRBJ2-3	TGTGCCAGCAGTTACTCCTTCTTGGAAGGTCGTTCAGATACGCAGTATTTT	CASSYSFLEGRSDTQYF
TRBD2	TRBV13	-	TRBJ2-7	TGTGCCAGCAGCTTCGGAGCTAGCGGGAGAAAGGAGCAGTACTTC	CASSFGASGRKEQYF
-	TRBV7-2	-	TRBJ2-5	TGTGCCAGCAGCCGTCTAGATCAAGAGACCCAGTACTTC	CASSRLDQETQYF
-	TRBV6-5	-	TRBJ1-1	TGTGCCAGCAGTTATACAGGACCGAACACTGAAGCTTTCTTT	CASSYTGPNTEAFF
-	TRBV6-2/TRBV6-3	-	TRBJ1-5	TGTGCCAGCAGTCGGGGGGGCAGGGGCAATCAGCCCCAGCATTTT	CASSRGGRGNQPQHF
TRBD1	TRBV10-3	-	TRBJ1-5	TGTGCCATCAGTCAGGACAGGCCCAATCAGCCCCAGCATTTT	CAISQDRPNQPQHF
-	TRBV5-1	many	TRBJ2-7	TGCGCCAGCAGCTTCCGGGAGAGGTACCCTTACGAGCAGTACTTC	CASSFRERYPYEQYF
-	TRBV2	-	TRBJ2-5	TGTGCCAGCAGAACCGAGGCGATACCTCAGGAGACCCAGTACTTC	CASRTEAIPQETQYF
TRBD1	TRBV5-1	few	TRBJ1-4	TGCGCCAGCAGCTTGACAGGGGTTGGATCCTCTGAAAAACTGTTTTTT	CASSLTGVGSSEKLFF
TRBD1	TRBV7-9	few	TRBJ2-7	TGTGCCAGCAGCCGTACAGGGGGCAACTCCTACGAGCAGTACTTC	CASSRTGGNSYEQYF
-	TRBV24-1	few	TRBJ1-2	TGTGCCACCAGTTCCGGCGGGGCGAACTATGGCTACACCTTC	CATSSGGANYGYTF
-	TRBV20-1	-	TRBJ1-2	TGCAGTGCTAGCAGACAGGCTAACTATGGCTACACCTTC	CSASRQANYGYTF
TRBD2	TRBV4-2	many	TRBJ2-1	TGTGCCAGCAGCCAAGGTTCGACGGGGGGCTCCTACAATGAGCAGTTCTTC	CASSQGSTGGSYNEQFF